The clone carrying this TCR beta chain appeared a few times. Additional DNA sequences in this sample encode the identical CDR3. The data were obtained in a study of blood T cell repertoires in COVID-19. About the study: From the United States, Italy and Spain came samples of acute and convalescent COVID-19. PBMCs, B-cell-depleted T cells, or T cells provided the cDNA or gDNA that made up the material.

Only in-frame clones appear in the TCRdb table, and some are missing; sequencing was by immunoSEQ multiplex PCR. Here the sample spans some 450,000 clones, about 87% being singletons. The ends were cut back, 2 bases at V and 0 bases at J, with 3 bases in the middle. The CDR3 is made up of 13 amino acids. CDR1 and CDR2 (germline): SGDLS, YYNGEE. The TCR comes from a woman aged 45 to 65 with COVID-19, enrolled during active disease. The sample taken for sequencing was peripheral blood. This chain joins TRBV9 and TRBJ1-3; D unresolved. CDR3 bases: TGTGCCAGCAGCGTCAGCTCTGGAAACACCATATATTTT. It encodes CASSVSSGNTIYF.